This T cell receptor beta chain originates from a study of T cell repertoires in cytomegalovirus infection. TCRdb ran MiXCR on the reads and lists one entry per CDR3 protein. The sample lists tens of thousands of distinct CDR3 sequences; approximately 45% were seen once. This clonotype showed up just a few times. Its antigen remains unidentified. The CDR3 is made up of 14 amino acids. V lost 4 bases and J 6 bases, leaving 15 bases between the germline ends. The sample consisted of CD8+ T cells from cultured PBMCs, taken from culture after CMV antigen stimulation. This TCR came from a human donor in good health (CMV status not recorded). Some clones in this sample may be carry-over from other donors' samples. The chain joins TRBV12-3 or TRBV12-4 to TRBJ1-2; D possibly corresponds to TRBD1 (6 bases). The DNA of the CDR3 is TGTGCCAGCAGTTCCTTCCCGGACAGCAATGGCTACACCTTC. Translated, it gives CASSSFPDSNGYTF.